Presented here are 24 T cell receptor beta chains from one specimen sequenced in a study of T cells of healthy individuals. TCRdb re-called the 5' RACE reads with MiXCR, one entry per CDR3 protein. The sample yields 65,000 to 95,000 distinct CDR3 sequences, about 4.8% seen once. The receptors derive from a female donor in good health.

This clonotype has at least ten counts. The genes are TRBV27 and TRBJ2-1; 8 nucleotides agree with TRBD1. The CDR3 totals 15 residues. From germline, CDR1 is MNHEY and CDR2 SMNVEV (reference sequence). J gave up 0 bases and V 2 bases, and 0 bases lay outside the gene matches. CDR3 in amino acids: CASSLTGGSYNEQFF. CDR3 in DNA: TGTGCCAGCAGTTTAACAGGGGGCTCCTACAATGAGCAGTTCTTC.

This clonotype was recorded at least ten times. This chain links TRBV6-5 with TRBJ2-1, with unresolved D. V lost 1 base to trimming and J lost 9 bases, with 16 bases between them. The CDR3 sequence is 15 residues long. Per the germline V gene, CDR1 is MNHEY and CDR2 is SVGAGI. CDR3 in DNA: TGTGCCAGCAGTTACTGGATGGATGGGATGGGTGAGCAGTTCTTC. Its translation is CASSYWMDGMGEQFF.

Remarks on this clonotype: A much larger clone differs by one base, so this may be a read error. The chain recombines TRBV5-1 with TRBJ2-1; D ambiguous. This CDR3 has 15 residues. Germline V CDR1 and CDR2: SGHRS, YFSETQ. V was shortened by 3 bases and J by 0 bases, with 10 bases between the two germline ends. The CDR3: CASSWRLRSYNEQFF. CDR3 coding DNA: TGCGCCAGCAGCTGGAGACTCCGCTCCTACAATGAGCAGTTCTTC.

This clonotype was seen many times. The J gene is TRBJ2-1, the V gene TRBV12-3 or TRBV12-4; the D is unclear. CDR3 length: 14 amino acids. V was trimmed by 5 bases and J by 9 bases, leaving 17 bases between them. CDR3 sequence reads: CASSPGPETGEQFF. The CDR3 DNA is TGTGCCAGCAGTCCGGGCCCGGAGACGGGTGAGCAGTTCTTC.

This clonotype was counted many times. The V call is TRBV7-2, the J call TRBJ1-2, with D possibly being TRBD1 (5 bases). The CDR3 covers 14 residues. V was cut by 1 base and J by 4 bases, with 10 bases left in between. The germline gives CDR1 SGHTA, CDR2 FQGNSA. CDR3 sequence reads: CASSLDNRFYGYTF. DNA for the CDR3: TGTGCCAGCAGCTTAGACAACAGGTTCTATGGCTACACCTTC.

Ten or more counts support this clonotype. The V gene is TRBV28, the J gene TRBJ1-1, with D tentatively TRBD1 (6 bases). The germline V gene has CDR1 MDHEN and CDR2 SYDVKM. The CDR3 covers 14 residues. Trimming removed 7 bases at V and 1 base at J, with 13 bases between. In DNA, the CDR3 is TGTGCCAGCAATGGGGGCGGCCAGAACACTGAAGCTTTCTTT. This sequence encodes CASNGGGQNTEAFF.

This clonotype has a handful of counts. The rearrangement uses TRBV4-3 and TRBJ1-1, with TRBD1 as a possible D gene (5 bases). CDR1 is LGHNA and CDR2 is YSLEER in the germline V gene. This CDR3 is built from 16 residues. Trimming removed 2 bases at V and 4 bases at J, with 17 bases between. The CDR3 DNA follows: TGCGCCAGCAGCCAAACATCGACAGAAAGGGGCACTGAAGCTTTCTTT. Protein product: CASSQTSTERGTEAFF.

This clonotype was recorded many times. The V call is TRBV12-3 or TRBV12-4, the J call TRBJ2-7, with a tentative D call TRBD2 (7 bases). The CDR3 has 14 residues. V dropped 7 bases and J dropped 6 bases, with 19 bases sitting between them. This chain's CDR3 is CASTLRGAKAEQYF. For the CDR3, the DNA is TGTGCCAGCACCCTCCGGGGGGCAAAGGCCGAGCAGTACTTC.

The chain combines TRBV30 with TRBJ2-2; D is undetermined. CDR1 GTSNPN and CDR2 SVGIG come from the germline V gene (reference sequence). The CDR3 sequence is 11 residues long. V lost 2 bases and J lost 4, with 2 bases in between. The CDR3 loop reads CAWSSTGELFF. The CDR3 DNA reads TGTGCCTGGAGTTCCACCGGGGAGCTGTTTTTT.

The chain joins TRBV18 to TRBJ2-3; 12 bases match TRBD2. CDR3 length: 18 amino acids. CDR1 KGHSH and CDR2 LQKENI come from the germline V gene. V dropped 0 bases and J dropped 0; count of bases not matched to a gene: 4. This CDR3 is CASSPPVGTSGSTDTQYF. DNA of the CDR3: TGTGCCAGCTCACCACCGGTGGGGACTAGCGGGAGCACAGATACGCAGTATTTT.

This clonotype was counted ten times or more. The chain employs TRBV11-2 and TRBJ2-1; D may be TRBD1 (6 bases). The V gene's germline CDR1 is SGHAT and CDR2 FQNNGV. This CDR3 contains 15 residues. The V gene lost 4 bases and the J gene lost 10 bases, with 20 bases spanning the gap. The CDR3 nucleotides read TGTGCCAGCAGCTCAGTAGGGGGAGTCCTCCGGGAGCAGTTCTTC. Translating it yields CASSSVGGVLREQFF.

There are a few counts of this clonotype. CDR3: CAWSPGSAHPEAFF. Here the CDR3 DNA reads TGTGCCTGGTCGCCGGGATCCGCCCACCCTGAAGCTTTCTTT. This rearrangement joins TRBV30 to TRBJ1-1, with D hard to call. The germline CDR1 and CDR2 sequences are GTSNPN and SVGIG (reference sequence). The ends were cut back, 5 bases at V and 6 bases at J, with 19 bases in the middle. The CDR3 runs to 14 residues.

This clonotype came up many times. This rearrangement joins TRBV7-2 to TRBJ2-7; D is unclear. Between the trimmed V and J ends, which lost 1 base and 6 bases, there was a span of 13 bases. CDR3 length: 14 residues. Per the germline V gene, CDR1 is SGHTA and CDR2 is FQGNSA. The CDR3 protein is CASSLGQWIAEQYF. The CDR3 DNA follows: TGTGCCAGCAGCTTAGGGCAGTGGATCGCCGAGCAGTACTTC.

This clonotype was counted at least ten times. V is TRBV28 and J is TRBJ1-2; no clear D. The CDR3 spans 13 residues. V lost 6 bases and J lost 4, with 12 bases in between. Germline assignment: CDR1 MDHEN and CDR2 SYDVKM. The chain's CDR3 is CASRVPGVYGYTF. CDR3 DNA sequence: TGTGCCAGCAGGGTTCCAGGAGTCTATGGCTACACCTTC.

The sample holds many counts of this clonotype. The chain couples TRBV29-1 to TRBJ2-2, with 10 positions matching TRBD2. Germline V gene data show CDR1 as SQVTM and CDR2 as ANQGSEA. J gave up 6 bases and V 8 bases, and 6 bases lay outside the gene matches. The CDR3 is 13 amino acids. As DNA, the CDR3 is TGCAGCTTCTCCGGGACTAGCGCCGGGGAGCTGTTTTTT. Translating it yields CSFSGTSAGELFF.

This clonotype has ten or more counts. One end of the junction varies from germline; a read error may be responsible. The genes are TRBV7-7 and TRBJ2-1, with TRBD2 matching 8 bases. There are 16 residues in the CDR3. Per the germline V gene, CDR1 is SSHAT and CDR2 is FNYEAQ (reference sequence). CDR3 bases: TGTGCTAGCAGCTTAGCCGGGACTAGAAATAACTATGAGCAGTTCTTC. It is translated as CASSLAGTRNNYEQFF. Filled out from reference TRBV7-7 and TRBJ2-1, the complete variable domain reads GAGVSQSPRYKVTKRGQDVTLRCDPISSHATLYWYQQALGQGPEFLTYFNYEAQPDKSGLPSDRFSAERPEGSISTLTIQRTEQRDSAMYRCASSLAGTRNNYEQFFGPGTRLTVL.

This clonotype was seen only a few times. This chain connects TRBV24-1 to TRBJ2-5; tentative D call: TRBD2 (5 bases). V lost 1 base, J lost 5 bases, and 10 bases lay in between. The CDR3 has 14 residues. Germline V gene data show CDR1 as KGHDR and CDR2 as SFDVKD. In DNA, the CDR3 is TGTGCCACCAGTGATTTTCGGGGATTGGAGACCCAGTACTTC. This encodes CATSDFRGLETQYF.

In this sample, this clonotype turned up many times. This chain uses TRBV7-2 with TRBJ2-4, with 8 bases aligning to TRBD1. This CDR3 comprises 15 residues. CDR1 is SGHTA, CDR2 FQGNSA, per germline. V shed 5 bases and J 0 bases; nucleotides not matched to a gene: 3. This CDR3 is CASSEDRAAKNIQYF. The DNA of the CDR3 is TGTGCCAGCAGCGAGGACAGGGCAGCCAAAAACATTCAGTACTTC.

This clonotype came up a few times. CDR3 sequence (DNA): TGTGCCAGCAGACCCGACCTAGCGGGAGGATGGAATGAGCAGTTCTTC. Translated, it gives CASRPDLAGGWNEQFF. This chain uses TRBV7-9 with TRBJ2-1, with 11 positions matching TRBD2. Trimming took 6 bases from V and 7 from J; bases not matched to a gene: 11. This CDR3 is 16 amino acids long. Germline CDR1 is SEHNR and CDR2 is FQNEAQ (reference sequence). The whole variable domain, remainder taken from reference TRBV7-9 and TRBJ2-1, is DTGVSQNPRHKITKRGQNVTFRCDPISEHNRLYWYRQTLGQGPEFLTYFQNEAQLEKSRLLSDRFSAERPKGSFSTLEIQRTEQGDSAMYLCASRPDLAGGWNEQFFGPGTRLTVL.

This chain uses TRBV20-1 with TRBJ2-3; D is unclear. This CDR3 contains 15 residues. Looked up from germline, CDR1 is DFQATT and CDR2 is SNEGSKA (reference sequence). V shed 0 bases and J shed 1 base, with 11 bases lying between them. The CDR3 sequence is CSARDLPVGTDTQYF. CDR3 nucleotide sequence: TGCAGTGCTAGAGATCTCCCCGTTGGCACAGATACGCAGTATTTT.

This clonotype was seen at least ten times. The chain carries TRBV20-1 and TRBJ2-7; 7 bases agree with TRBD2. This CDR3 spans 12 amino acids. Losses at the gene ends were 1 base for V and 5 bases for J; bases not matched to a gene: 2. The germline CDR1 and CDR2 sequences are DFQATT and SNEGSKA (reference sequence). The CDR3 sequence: CSARVGRDEQYF. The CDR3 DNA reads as TGCAGTGCTAGAGTGGGGAGGGACGAGCAGTACTTC.

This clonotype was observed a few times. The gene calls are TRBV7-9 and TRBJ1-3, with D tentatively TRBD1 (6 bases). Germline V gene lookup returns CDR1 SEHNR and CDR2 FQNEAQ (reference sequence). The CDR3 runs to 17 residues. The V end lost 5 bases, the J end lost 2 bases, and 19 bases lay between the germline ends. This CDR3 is CASSPELSQGPGNTIYF. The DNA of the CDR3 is TGTGCCAGCAGCCCGGAGCTTAGTCAGGGGCCTGGAAACACCATATATTTT. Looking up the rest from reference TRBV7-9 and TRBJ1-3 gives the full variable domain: DTGVSQNPRHKITKRGQNVTFRCDPISEHNRLYWYRQTLGQGPEFLTYFQNEAQLEKSRLLSDRFSAERPKGSFSTLEIQRTEQGDSAMYLCASSPELSQGPGNTIYFGEGSWLTVV.

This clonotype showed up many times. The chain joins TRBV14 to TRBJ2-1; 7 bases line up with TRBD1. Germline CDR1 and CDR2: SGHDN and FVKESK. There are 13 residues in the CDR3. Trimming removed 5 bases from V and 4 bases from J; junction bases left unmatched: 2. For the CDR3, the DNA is TGTGCCAGCAGCTCGACAGGGTACAATGAGCAGTTCTTC. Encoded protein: CASSSTGYNEQFF.

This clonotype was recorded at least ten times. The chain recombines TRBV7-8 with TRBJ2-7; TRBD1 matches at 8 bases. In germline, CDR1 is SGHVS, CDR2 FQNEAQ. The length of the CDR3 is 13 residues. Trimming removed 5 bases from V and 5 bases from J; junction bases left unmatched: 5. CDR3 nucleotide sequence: TGTGCCAGCAGCCTCTCACAGGGGGACGAGCAGTACTTC. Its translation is CASSLSQGDEQYF.